In this sample, the clone carrying this TCR beta chain turned up a few times. What it binds is not known. These data are taken from a study of T cells after yellow fever vaccination. Overall study findings and caveats: After the booster, about 95% of CD4 and approximately 87% of CD8 primary-response clones were re-detected.

MiXCR was run by TCRdb on the 5' RACE reads, yielding one entry per CDR3 protein. In the table there are approximately 510,000 distinct CDR3 sequences, just over 20% of which are singletons. The sequence was obtained from a man between 18 and 35 years old who received the YFV17D yellow fever vaccine. The starting material was PBMCs, obtained roughly 20 days after the first yellow fever vaccination.

The CDR3 DNA reads TGCGCCAGCAGCCAACGTCTTACTCAGCCCCAGCATTTT. This sequence encodes CASSQRLTQPQHF. The genes are TRBV4-1 and TRBJ1-5, with unresolved D. The germline gives CDR1 MGHRA, CDR2 YSYEKL. The CDR3 contains 13 residues. V was shortened by 2 bases and J by 6 bases, with 8 bases between the two germline ends.